The sequence of this TCR beta chain was determined in a study of cytotoxic CD8 clonotypes in ibrutinib-treated CLL. Broader study findings: Baseline clonality, higher than in age-matched healthy donors, tracked circulating CD8+ T-cell counts. Public clonotypes proved infrequent, and on treatment they shrank or remained steady.

Remarks on this clone: Its antigen is undetermined.

The CDR3 length is 14 residues. Germline CDR1 reads LGHNT; CDR2 reads FRNRAP. V was clipped by 4 bases and J by 1 base, with 8 bases between them. Profiling relied on immunoSEQ multiplex PCR, and the TCRdb table lists in-frame clones only, not all of them. The sample has around 310,000 clones; almost 80% are singletons. The chain recombines TRBV12-5 with TRBJ1-3; possible D gene TRBD1, 6 bases. This specimen consisted of PBMCs, obtained before ibrutinib treatment. The sequence derives from a human donor with chronic lymphocytic leukemia. The CDR3 nucleotides read TGTGCTAGTGGTTCGGACAGATCTGGAAACACCATATATTTT. Its translation: CASGSDRSGNTIYF.